One and the same sample provided the 27 T cell receptor beta chains below, sequenced in a study of blood T cell repertoires in COVID-19. Assay used: immunoSEQ multiplex PCR; TCRdb lists only in-frame clones, some missing. The sample shows around 310,000 clones, 70% to 90% of them seen only once. Specimen: peripheral blood. The receptors derive from a woman aged 55-70 years with acute or convalescent COVID-19.

The chain has TRBV24-1 and TRBJ1-5; D perhaps matches TRBD1 (6 bases). The germline gives CDR1 KGHDR, CDR2 SFDVKD. V lost 9 bases and J lost 0, with 17 bases in between. The CDR3 spans 16 residues. This CDR3 is CATQLQYRDSNQPQHF. The CDR3 nucleotides are TGTGCCACCCAGCTACAGTACAGGGATAGCAATCAGCCCCAGCATTTT.

This rearrangement joins TRBV5-4 to TRBJ2-5; 14 positions agree with TRBD2. V trimming: 3 bases; J trimming: 5 bases; junction bases outside the gene matches: 6. Germline lookup yields CDR1 SGHNT and CDR2 YYREEE (reference sequence). There are 16 residues in the CDR3. CDR3 protein: CASSSKGLAGVETQYF. DNA of the CDR3: TGTGCCAGCAGCTCGAAGGGACTAGCGGGGGTGGAGACCCAGTACTTC. The full variable domain, its missing parts supplied by reference TRBV5-4 and TRBJ2-5, is ETGVTQSPTHLIKTRGQQVTLRCSSQSGHNTVSWYQQALGQGPQFIFQYYREEENGRGNFPPRFSGLQFPNYSSELNVNALELDDSALYLCASSSKGLAGVETQYFGPGTRLLVL.

This chain joins TRBV27 and TRBJ1-2; D might be TRBD1 (5 bases). The CDR3 has 16 residues. Deletions cut 6 bases from V and 0 bases from J, with 17 bases between. Germline assignment: CDR1 MNHEY and CDR2 SMNVEV (reference sequence). The DNA of the CDR3 is TGTGCCAGCAGCAAAACCCGCGGGACTTCTAACTATGGCTACACCTTC. Amino acids: CASSKTRGTSNYGYTF.

The chain combines TRBV9 with TRBJ1-1; tentatively, D is TRBD1 (5 bases). CDR3 length: 13 residues. Germline assignment: CDR1 SGDLS and CDR2 YYNGEE. Trimming shortened V by 3 bases and J by 0 bases, and 6 bases separated the two germline ends. CDR3 in amino acids: CASSEGLNTEAFF. The CDR3, as DNA: TGTGCCAGCAGCGAGGGGTTGAACACTGAAGCTTTCTTT.

This clone was counted once. V gene TRBV28 combines with J gene TRBJ1-2; D uncertain. Trimming cost V 2 bases and J 11 bases, with 9 bases left between them. The CDR3 extends over 11 amino acids. From germline, CDR1 is MDHEN and CDR2 SYDVKM. The CDR3 nucleotides are TGTGCCAGCAGTTTACGGACTTGGTACACCTTC. It encodes CASSLRTWYTF.

The table lists this clone with a few counts. The chain is built from TRBV28 and TRBJ1-1; D call uncertain. The CDR3 contains 13 residues. V lost 7 bases to trimming and J lost 1 base, with 10 bases between them. The germline V gene encodes CDR1 MDHEN and CDR2 SYDVKM. Written as DNA, the CDR3 is TGTGCCAGCATGGAGGGTCAGAACACTGAAGCTTTCTTT. Its protein product is CASMEGQNTEAFF.

The chain combines TRBV7-9 with TRBJ2-7; TRBD2 matches at 8 bases. The CDR3 runs 15 residues. Per the germline V gene, CDR1 is SEHNR and CDR2 is FQNEAQ (reference sequence). Trimming took 5 bases from V and 4 from J; bases not matched to a gene: 10. CDR3 sequence reads: CASSPQTAGAYEQYF. DNA for the CDR3: TGTGCCAGCAGCCCTCAGACAGCGGGGGCTTACGAGCAGTACTTC.

The rearrangement uses TRBV27 and TRBJ2-7; 11 bases are shared with TRBD2. Trimming cost V 8 bases and J 3 bases; bases outside gene matches: 9. The CDR3 extends over 15 amino acids. Germline V gene lookup returns CDR1 MNHEY and CDR2 SMNVEV (reference sequence). The chain's CDR3 is CASRRELAGDYEQYF. The CDR3 DNA sequence: TGTGCCAGCCGTCGAGAACTAGCGGGAGACTACGAGCAGTACTTC.

The chain joins TRBV6-2 or TRBV6-3 to TRBJ2-7; 13 bases fit TRBD2. The CDR3 loop spans 19 amino acids. Per the germline V gene, CDR1 is MNHEY and CDR2 is SVGEGT. With 2 bases clipped from V and 2 bases from J, the junction kept 12 bases outside the gene matches. This CDR3 is CASSYIGLAGESFTYEQYF. The CDR3 bases are TGTGCCAGCAGTTACATCGGACTAGCGGGAGAGTCTTTTACCTACGAGCAGTACTTC.

V and J are TRBV5-1 and TRBJ2-2; 8 bases are a match to TRBD1. Germline CDR1 SGHRS, CDR2 YFSETQ. V trimming: 0 bases; J trimming: 5 bases; junction bases outside the gene matches: 3. The CDR3 length is 15 residues. CDR3 in DNA: TGCGCCAGCAGCTTGGGACAGGGGATGACCGGGGAGCTGTTTTTT. Translated, it gives CASSLGQGMTGELFF.

The rearrangement uses TRBV20-1 and TRBJ2-1, with no clear D. The germline CDR1 and CDR2 sequences are DFQATT and SNEGSKA (reference sequence). V lost 5 bases, J lost 8 bases, and 7 bases lay in between. The CDR3 contains 10 residues. The CDR3 sequence is CSAGRDEQFF. The CDR3 DNA is TGCAGTGCTGGGCGCGATGAGCAGTTCTTC.

With regard to this clone: The same CDR3 can be traced to other DNA sequences in this sample. J is TRBJ1-2 and V is TRBV5-1; D unresolved. This CDR3 region has 13 residues. The germline V and J ends were trimmed by 0 bases and 8 bases, with 11 bases remaining between them. Germline V gene lookup returns CDR1 SGHRS and CDR2 YFSETQ. CDR3: CASSLGGGYGYTF. The CDR3 nucleotides read TGCGCCAGCAGCTTGGGAGGAGGTTACGGCTACACCTTC.

This clone was seen more than once but under ten times. V and J are TRBV27 and TRBJ1-2; no clear D gene. Trimming stripped 2 bases from V and 8 bases from J, with 12 bases between. The CDR3 consists of 13 residues. The germline gives CDR1 MNHEY, CDR2 SMNVEV (reference sequence). Written as DNA, the CDR3 is TGTGCCAGCAGTTTAAATGAGATGCTGGGCTACACCTTC. As protein: CASSLNEMLGYTF.

Remarks on this clone: Compared with germline, one end of the junction differs, possibly owing to a read error. The chain couples TRBV19 to TRBJ1-5, with 7 nucleotides matching TRBD1. The CDR3 contains 8 residues. Per germline, CDR1 LNHDA and CDR2 SQIVND (reference sequence). CDR3 sequence (DNA): TGTGCCATCAAATCGGACAGGTTT. This codes for CAIKSDRF.

The V gene is TRBV5-8, the J gene TRBJ2-5; 10 nucleotides match TRBD2. Per germline, CDR1 SGHTS and CDR2 YDEGEE. The CDR3 totals 16 residues. The V gene end was trimmed by 0 bases and the J gene end by 3 bases; junction bases not matched to a gene: 5. CDR3 amino acids: CASSLGASGSEETQYF. The CDR3, as DNA: TGTGCCAGCAGCTTGGGGGCTAGCGGGAGTGAAGAGACCCAGTACTTC. Full variable domain (remainder filled in from reference TRBV5-8 and TRBJ2-5): EAGVTQSPTHLIKTRGQQATLRCSPISGHTSVYWYQQALGLGLQFLLWYDEGEERNRGNFPPRFSGRQFPNYSSELNVNALELEDSALYLCASSLGASGSEETQYFGPGTRLLVL.

The chain links TRBV6-5 to TRBJ1-5; possible D gene TRBD1, 5 bases. The CDR3 is 13 amino acids. Trimming cost V 2 bases and J 7 bases, with 9 bases left between them. Germline CDR1 MNHEY, CDR2 SVGAGI. CDR3 protein: CASSYRGDQPQHF. DNA of the CDR3: TGTGCCAGCAGTTACAGGGGTGACCAGCCCCAGCATTTT.

The chain uses TRBV5-1 and TRBJ2-1; D remains ambiguous. CDR3 length: 12 residues. Germline CDR1 reads SGHRS; CDR2 reads YFSETQ. The V end lost 4 bases, the J end lost 10 bases, and 12 bases lay between the germline ends. The CDR3, as DNA: TGCGCCAGCAGCCCAGAGGCCCCCGAGCAGTTCTTC. It is translated as CASSPEAPEQFF. Full variable domain (rest looked up from reference TRBV5-1 and TRBJ2-1): KAGVTQTPRYLIKTRGQQVTLSCSPISGHRSVSWYQQTPGQGLQFLFEYFSETQRNKGNFPGRFSGRQFSNSRSEMNVSTLELGDSALYLCASSPEAPEQFFGPGTRLTVL.

V and J are TRBV24-1 and TRBJ1-5, with 10 nucleotides matching TRBD1. Looked up from germline, CDR1 is KGHDR and CDR2 is SFDVKD. Trimming took 7 bases from V and 2 from J; bases not matched to a gene: 7. This CDR3 region has 16 residues. DNA of the CDR3: TGTGCCACCAGCACCGGGACAGGGGTTGGCAATCAGCCCCAGCATTTT. Translating gives CATSTGTGVGNQPQHF.

This clone was recorded a few times. The chain combines TRBV4-3 with TRBJ2-3; TRBD1 might be the D (7 bases). This CDR3 comprises 15 residues. V lost 4 bases to trimming and J lost 3 bases, with 14 bases between them. In germline, CDR1 is LGHNA, CDR2 YSLEER. The CDR3 DNA is TGCGCCAGCAGCCGAGGGGGCGCGGGAACAGATACGCAGTATTTT. Its protein product is CASSRGGAGTDTQYF.

This chain joins TRBV18 and TRBJ1-4, with 7 positions matching TRBD1. This CDR3 is 16 amino acids long. Germline lookup yields CDR1 KGHSH and CDR2 LQKENI. V trimming: 3 bases; J trimming: 3 bases; junction bases outside the gene matches: 7. The CDR3: CASSPIDRASNEKLFF. The CDR3 DNA reads as TGTGCCAGCTCACCTATTGACAGGGCCTCTAATGAAAAACTGTTTTTT.

This rearrangement joins TRBV12-3 or TRBV12-4 to TRBJ2-7; TRBD1 might be the D (6 bases). Trimming removed 6 bases at V and 1 base at J, with 10 bases between. CDR3 length: 13 amino acids. The CDR3 region is CASRVQGSYEQYF. In DNA form, the CDR3 reads TGTGCCAGCAGAGTACAGGGATCCTACGAGCAGTACTTC.

This rearrangement joins TRBV5-4 to TRBJ2-4; D ambiguous. This CDR3 has 17 amino acids. In germline, CDR1 is SGHNT, CDR2 YYREEE (reference sequence). Trimming took 0 bases from V and 1 from J, leaving 14 bases between them. For the CDR3, the DNA is TGTGCCAGCAGCTTGGCCGAGGCACTTGGGGCCAAAAACATTCAGTACTTC. Protein: CASSLAEALGAKNIQYF.

The V and J genes are TRBV7-6 and TRBJ2-3; 11 bases match TRBD2. The CDR3 covers 16 residues. Germline V gives CDR1 SGHVS, CDR2 FNYEAQ. Unmatched junction bases numbered 4, after V lost 3 bases and J lost 2 bases. Written as DNA, the CDR3 is TGTGCCAGCAGCTTTAGACTAGCGGGATCCACAGATACGCAGTATTTT. This gives the protein CASSFRLAGSTDTQYF.

This chain uses TRBV30 with TRBJ1-5; D gene unclear. There are 14 residues in the CDR3. V lost 1 base and J 5 bases, leaving 12 bases between the germline ends. Per germline, CDR1 GTSNPN and CDR2 SVGIG (reference sequence). The CDR3 DNA is TGTGCCTGGAGTGGGGCCAACTCTTATCAGCCCCAGCATTTT. As protein: CAWSGANSYQPQHF.

V gene TRBV4-2 combines with J gene TRBJ2-7; 7 bases are shared with TRBD1. This CDR3 is built from 16 residues. The germline V gene encodes CDR1 LGHNA and CDR2 YNFKEQ. V shed 4 bases and J 2 bases; nucleotides not matched to a gene: 11. The CDR3 reads CASSRPEGGRAYEQYF. For the CDR3, the DNA is TGTGCCAGCAGCCGGCCCGAAGGGGGCAGGGCCTACGAGCAGTACTTC.

This chain uses TRBV4-1 with TRBJ1-5; D might be TRBD1 (6 bases). There are 14 residues in the CDR3. The V and J ends lost 3 bases and 8 bases respectively, with 14 bases between them. In germline, CDR1 is MGHRA, CDR2 YSYEKL. The CDR3 region is CASSHFQGREPQHF. The DNA of the CDR3 is TGCGCCAGCAGCCACTTTCAGGGGAGGGAGCCCCAGCATTTT.

The gene calls are TRBV5-1 and TRBJ1-6, with TRBD1 identical over 8 bases. This CDR3 has 14 residues. V lost 3 bases and J lost 9; bases outside the gene matches: 5. The V gene's germline CDR1 is SGHRS and CDR2 YFSETQ. In nucleotides, the CDR3 is TGCGCCAGCAGCTCCGGACAGGGTCCTTCACCCCTCCACTTT. It is translated as CASSSGQGPSPLHF.